This TCR beta chain came from a study of blood T cell repertoires in COVID-19. Study information: Researchers got acute and convalescent COVID-19 samples from the United States, Italy and Spain. Sources were T cells, B-cell-depleted T cells, or PBMCs; the material itself was cDNA or gDNA.

Authors' methods: Estimates of nucleated cell counts were drawn from the amplification of reference gene primers. Measured with immunoSEQ multiplex PCR; TCRdb has only the in-frame clones, and not every one. The D gene and trimming were derived from the DNA, and the V and J assignments and clone size from that table. The data show about 160,000 clones, about 80% seen once. Germline values: CDR1 LGHDT, CDR2 YNNKEL (reference sequence). V lost 4 bases and J lost 4; bases outside the gene matches: 1. The CDR3 is 14 amino acids. The TCR was taken from a man aged 65 to 79 who had recovered from COVID-19. The sequenced sample consisted of peripheral blood. The chain has TRBV3-1 (or the pseudogene TRBV3-2) and TRBJ1-6; 7 bases match TRBD1. CDR3 sequence: CASSPGQYNSPLHF. CDR3 nucleotides: TGTGCCAGCAGCCCGGGACAGTATAATTCACCCCTCCACTTT.